This entry is about one T cell receptor beta chain. This sample was included in a study of CD8+ T cells in alopecia areata. Study-level information: Twice a day, 5 to 10 mg of oral tofacitinib was administered to treated patients.

This CDR3 has 11 amino acids. The V gene's germline CDR1 is GTSNPN and CDR2 SVGIG (reference sequence). V gave up 2 bases and J gave up 8 bases, with 9 bases separating them. TCR sequencing used cDNA made by reverse transcription of extracted RNA. The protocol was immunoSEQ multiplex PCR, while the TCRdb copy is restricted to in-frame clones and leaves out a portion. The table lists roughly 150,000 clones, around half of them singletons. The V call is TRBV30, the J call TRBJ1-2; D uncertain. The origin of this receptor is a human donor with alopecia areata. The sample in question was CD8+ T cells sorted from blood, obtained at week 0. The CDR3 DNA follows: TGTGCCTGGAGTTCGAATTTGGGCTACACCTTC. Residues: CAWSSNLGYTF.